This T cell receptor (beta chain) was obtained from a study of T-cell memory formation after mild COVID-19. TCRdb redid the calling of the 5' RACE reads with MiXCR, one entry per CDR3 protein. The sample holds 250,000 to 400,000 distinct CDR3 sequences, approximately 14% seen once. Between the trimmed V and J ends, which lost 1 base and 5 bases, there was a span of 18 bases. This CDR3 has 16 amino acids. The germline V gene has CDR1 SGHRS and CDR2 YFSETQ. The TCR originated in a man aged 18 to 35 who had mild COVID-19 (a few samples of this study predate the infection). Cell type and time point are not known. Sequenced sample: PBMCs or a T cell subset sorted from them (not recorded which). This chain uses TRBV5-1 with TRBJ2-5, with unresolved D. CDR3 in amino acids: CASSLRRGPAYETQYF. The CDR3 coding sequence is TGCGCCAGCAGCTTGAGACGTGGGCCTGCGTATGAGACCCAGTACTTC.